This T cell receptor beta chain was found in a study of blood T cell repertoires in COVID-19. Looking at the study overall: T cells, B-cell-depleted T cells, or PBMCs provided the cDNA or gDNA that served as material.

As originally analysed: Amplification with reference gene primers provided the estimates of nucleated cell counts. Produced via immunoSEQ multiplex PCR; TCRdb's table is partial and in-frame only. The V and J calls and clone size come from that table; D and trimming were worked out from the DNA. Here the sample spans approximately 270,000 clones, about 89% being singletons. V shed 1 base and J shed 5 bases, with 8 bases lying between them. Germline-derived CDR1 and CDR2 are MGHDK and SYGVNS. The CDR3 is 13 amino acids. What was sequenced was peripheral blood. The sequence was obtained from a man aged 35 to 55 with active or convalescent COVID-19. V gene TRBV25-1 combines with J gene TRBJ1-2; tentatively, D is TRBD1 (5 bases). CDR3 in DNA: TGTGCCAGCAGTGAATGGGAGGGGTATGGCTACACCTTC. Translation gives CASSEWEGYGYTF.